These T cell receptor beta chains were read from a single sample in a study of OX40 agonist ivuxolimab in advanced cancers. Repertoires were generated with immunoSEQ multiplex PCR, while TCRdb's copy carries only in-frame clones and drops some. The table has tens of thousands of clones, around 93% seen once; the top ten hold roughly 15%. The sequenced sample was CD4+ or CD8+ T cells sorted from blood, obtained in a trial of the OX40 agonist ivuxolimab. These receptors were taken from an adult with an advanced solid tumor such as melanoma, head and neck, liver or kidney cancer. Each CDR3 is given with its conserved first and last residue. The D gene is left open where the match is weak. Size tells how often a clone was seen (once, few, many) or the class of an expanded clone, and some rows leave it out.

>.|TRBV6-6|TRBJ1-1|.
TGTGCCAGCAGTTACTCGTTCATGAACACTGAAGCTTTCTTT
CASSYSFMNTEAFF
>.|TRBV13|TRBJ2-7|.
TGTGCCAGCAGCTTAGGATTCGGGGCCAGCTACGAGCAGTACTTC
CASSLGFGASYEQYF
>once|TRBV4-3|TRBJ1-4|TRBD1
TGCGCCAGCAGCCCCTTACGACAGGGGGCTGAAAAACTGTTTTTT
CASSPLRQGAEKLFF
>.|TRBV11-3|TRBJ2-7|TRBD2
TGTGCCAGCAGCCGGACTAGCGGGAGCTCCTACGAGCAGTACTTC
CASSRTSGSSYEQYF
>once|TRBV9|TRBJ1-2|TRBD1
TGTGCCAGCAGCTCCAACCGAATCCAAGACAGGGAGGACTATGGCTACACCTTC
CASSSNRIQDREDYGYTF
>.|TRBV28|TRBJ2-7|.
TGTGCCAGCAGTTTAATGGAGGGTTACGAGCAGTACTTC
CASSLMEGYEQYF
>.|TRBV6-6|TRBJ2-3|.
TGTGCCAGCAGTTATAATGGGGATAGCACAGATACGCAGTATTTT
CASSYNGDSTDTQYF
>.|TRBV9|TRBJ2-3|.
TGTGCCAGCAGCGTAGAGGAGGTGGGTGCAGATACGCAGTATTTT
CASSVEEVGADTQYF
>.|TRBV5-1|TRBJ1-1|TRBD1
TGCGCCAGCAGCGGGGGACAGGGTGGACCTGAAGCTTTCTTT
CASSGGQGGPEAFF
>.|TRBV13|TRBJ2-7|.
TGTGCCAGCAGCGTGGGCCCCCTTGAGCAGTACTTC
CASSVGPLEQYF
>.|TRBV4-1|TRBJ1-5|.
TGCGCCAGCAGCCAAGAAGGAGGTCAGCCCCAGCATTTT
CASSQEGGQPQHF
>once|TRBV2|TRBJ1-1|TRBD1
TGTGCCAGCATTGGACAGGGCGTTAACACTGAAGCTTTCTTT
CASIGQGVNTEAFF
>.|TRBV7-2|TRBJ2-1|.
TGTGCCAGCAGCCCACCCTCATGGGATGAGCAGTTCTTC
CASSPPSWDEQFF
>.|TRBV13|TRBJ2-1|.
TGTGCCAGCAGCTTCCAGAAACAATCGAACTTTTATGAGCAGTTCTTC
CASSFQKQSNFYEQFF
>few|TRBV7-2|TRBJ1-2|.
TGTGCCAGCAGCTTACTCCCTGGTGATGGCTACACCTTC
CASSLLPGDGYTF
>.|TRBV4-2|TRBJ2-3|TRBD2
TGTGCCAGCAGCCAAGCGCTAGCGGGAGGGCCGGATACGCAGTATTTT
CASSQALAGGPDTQYF
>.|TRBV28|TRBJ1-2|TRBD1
TGTGCCAGCGGGACAGGGGTCTATGGCTACACCTTC
CASGTGVYGYTF
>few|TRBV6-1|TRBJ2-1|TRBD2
TGTGCCAGCAGTGTACGACTAGCGGTTAACAATGAGCAGTTCTTC
CASSVRLAVNNEQFF
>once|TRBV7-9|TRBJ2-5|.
TGTGCCAGCAGTCCGTCGACAGAAAAAGAGACCCAGTACTTC
CASSPSTEKETQYF
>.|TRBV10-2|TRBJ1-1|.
TGCGCCAGCAGCCTGGAGATATGGATGAACACTGAAGCTTTCTTT
CASSLEIWMNTEAFF
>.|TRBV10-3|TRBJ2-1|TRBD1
TGTGCCATCAGTGGTCGGACAGGGACCCATGAGCAGTTCTTC
CAISGRTGTHEQFF
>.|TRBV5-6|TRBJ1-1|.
TGTGCCAGCAGGGACTTGGGTGGGGTGAACACTGAAGCTTTCTTT
CASRDLGGVNTEAFF
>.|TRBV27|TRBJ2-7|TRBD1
TGTGCCAGCGGACAGGGGTTAAGTGTGCAGTACTTC
CASGQGLSVQYF
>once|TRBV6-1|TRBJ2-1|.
TGTGCCAGCAGTGAATCGGGGAGCTCCTACAATGAGCAGTTCTTC
CASSESGSSYNEQFF
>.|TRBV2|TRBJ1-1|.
TGTGGATCCGGGGGGGCTAATGAAGCTTTCTTT
CGSGGANEAFF
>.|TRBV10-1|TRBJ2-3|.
TGCGCCAGCAGTGACGGGGGCGGTCACGCAGATACGCAGTATTTT
CASSDGGGHADTQYF
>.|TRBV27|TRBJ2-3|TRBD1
TGTGCCAGCAGGACAGGGGCCGCTCCCACAGATACGCAGTATTTT
CASRTGAAPTDTQYF
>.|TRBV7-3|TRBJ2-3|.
TGTGCCAGCAGCCAAGGACAAACAGACACAGATACGCAGTATTTT
CASSQGQTDTDTQYF
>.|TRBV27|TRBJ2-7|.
TGTGCCAGCAGTTCTCGGGTGGGGTACGAGCAGTACTTC
CASSSRVGYEQYF
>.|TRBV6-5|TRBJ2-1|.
TGTGCCCCGGCCGATGAGCAGTTCTTC
CAPADEQFF
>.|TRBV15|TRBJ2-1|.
TGTGCCACCAGCAAAGAAGGTTACAATGAGCAGTTCTTC
CATSKEGYNEQFF
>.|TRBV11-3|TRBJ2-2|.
TGTGCCAGCAACGAGGGTGCCGGGGAGCTGTTTTTT
CASNEGAGELFF
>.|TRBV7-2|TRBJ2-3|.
TGTGCCAGCAGCTCCTCCGGGTCAGGAGATACGCAGTATTTT
CASSSSGSGDTQYF
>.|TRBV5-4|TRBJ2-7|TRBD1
TGTGCCAGCAGCACAGGGGGGTCCTACGAGCAGTACTTC
CASSTGGSYEQYF
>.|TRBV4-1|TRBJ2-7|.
TGCGCCAGCAGCCAGGATACCGAGATCTACGAGCAGTACTTC
CASSQDTEIYEQYF
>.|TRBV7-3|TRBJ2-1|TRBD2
TGTGCCAGCAGCTTAGGGACTAGCGACTACAATGAGCAGTTCTTC
CASSLGTSDYNEQFF
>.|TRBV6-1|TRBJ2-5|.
TGTGCCAGCAGTGAAATCCAGGGAGAGACCCAGTACTTC
CASSEIQGETQYF
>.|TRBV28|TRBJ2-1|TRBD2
TGTGCCAGCAGTTTACGACTAGCGGAAAACAATGAGCAGTTCTTC
CASSLRLAENNEQFF
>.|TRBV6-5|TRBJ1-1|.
TGTGCCAGCAGTTACGCGAACTTGAACACTGAAGCTTTCTTT
CASSYANLNTEAFF
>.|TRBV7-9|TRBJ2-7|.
TGTGCCAGCAGCGGAGGTCGCAACGAGCAGTACTTC
CASSGGRNEQYF
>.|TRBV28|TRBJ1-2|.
TGTGCCAGCAGTCCCCAGACAGATGACTATGGCTACACCTTC
CASSPQTDDYGYTF
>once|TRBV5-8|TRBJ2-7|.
TGTGCCAGCAGCCTTTCTTCCTACGAGCAGTACTTC
CASSLSSYEQYF
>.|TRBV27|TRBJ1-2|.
TGTGCCAGCACCCCCGGGGGGGCGAACTATGGCTACACCTTC
CASTPGGANYGYTF
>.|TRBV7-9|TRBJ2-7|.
TGTGCCAGCAGCCCCACAGATTACGAGCAGTACTTC
CASSPTDYEQYF
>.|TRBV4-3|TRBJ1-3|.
TGCGCCAGCAGCCAAATTTGGTACTCTGGAAACACCATATATTTT
CASSQIWYSGNTIYF